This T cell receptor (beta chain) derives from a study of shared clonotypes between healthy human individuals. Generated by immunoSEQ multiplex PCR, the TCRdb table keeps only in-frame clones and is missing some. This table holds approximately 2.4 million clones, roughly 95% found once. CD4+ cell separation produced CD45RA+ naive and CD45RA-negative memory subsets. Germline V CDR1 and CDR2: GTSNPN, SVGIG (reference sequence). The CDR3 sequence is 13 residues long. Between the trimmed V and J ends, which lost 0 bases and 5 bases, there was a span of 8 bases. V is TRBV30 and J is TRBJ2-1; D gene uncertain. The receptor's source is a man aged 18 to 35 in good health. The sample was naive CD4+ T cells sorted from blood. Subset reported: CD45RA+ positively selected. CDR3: CAWSVLSHNEQFF. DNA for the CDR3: TGTGCCTGGAGTGTATTAAGTCACAATGAGCAGTTCTTC.